The 20 T cell receptor beta chains listed next were all sequenced from one sample in a study of blood T cells in healthy people across ages (dated by TCRdb to between 2015 and 2017). Library preparation employed 5' RACE. The instrument given in TCRdb is Illumina HiSeq 2500. A second PCR of roughly 7 to 11 cycles was performed with a sample-barcoded 5' primer and a J-beta primer mix. The public reads were reanalyzed by TCRdb: fastp trimming at Q25, MiXCR alignment, in-frame beta chains only. Rows are unified per CDR3 protein, each entry keeping the most common DNA and genes. The sample includes about 1.5 million distinct CDR3 sequences, with about 45% observed a single time. The ten most abundant clones make up roughly 3.7% of the sample. Sequenced: blood. These receptors originate from a woman aged 18-35 years in good health.

The chain uses TRBV20-1 and TRBJ2-1; 8 bases are shared with TRBD2. The CDR3 loop spans 11 amino acids. Trimming at V came to 1 base and at J to 16 bases, leaving 6 bases not matched to a gene. CDR1 and CDR2 (germline): DFQATT, SNEGSKA (reference sequence). The CDR3 coding sequence is TGCAGTGCTAGAGCCCCGGGGGGGCGATTCTTC. It yields the protein CSARAPGGRFF.

There are a few counts of this clonotype. The chain employs TRBV3-1 and TRBJ2-1; a possible D gene is TRBD2 (5 bases). From germline, CDR1 is LGHDT and CDR2 YNNKEL (reference sequence). CDR3 length: 15 amino acids. V lost 5 bases and J 2 bases, leaving 13 bases between the germline ends. In DNA form, the CDR3 reads TGTGCCAGCAGCATAATCCTCGGGACCTACAATGAGCAGTTCTTC. Amino acids: CASSIILGTYNEQFF.

The rearrangement links TRBV20-1 to TRBJ1-1; D gene unclear. This CDR3 spans 13 amino acids. The ends were cut back, 5 bases at V and 8 bases at J, with 18 bases in the middle. CDR1 and CDR2 from the germline V gene are DFQATT and SNEGSKA (reference sequence). The CDR3 loop reads CSARNPGSDEAFF. In DNA, the CDR3 is TGCAGTGCTCGGAACCCCGGCAGTGACGAAGCTTTCTTT.

Worth noting for this clonotype: This may come from a read error, since a much larger clone is one base off. The chain links TRBV6-6 to TRBJ1-2; D is uncertain. V was pared by 2 bases and J by 13 bases, with 11 bases between. CDR3 length: 11 amino acids. Per the germline V gene, CDR1 is MNHNY and CDR2 is SVGAGI (reference sequence). This CDR3 reads CASSYDGEVTF. CDR3 sequence (DNA): TGTGCCAGCAGTTACGACGGGGAGGTCACCTTC.

The V and J genes are TRBV15 and TRBJ2-3; D is possibly TRBD1 (6 bases). The germline CDR1 and CDR2 sequences are LNHNV and YYDKDF (reference sequence). The CDR3 length is 13 residues. V shed 4 bases and J shed 4 bases, with 9 bases lying between them. This chain's CDR3 is CATSINRADTQYF. CDR3 bases: TGTGCCACCAGCATCAACAGGGCAGATACGCAGTATTTT.

This clonotype has more than one count but fewer than ten. This sequence joins TRBV11-2 and TRBJ2-5; 9 positions match TRBD2. The CDR3 runs to 20 residues. V was clipped by 0 bases and J by 0 bases; unmatched bases: 14. Germline values: CDR1 SGHAT, CDR2 FQNNGV. CDR3 sequence: CASSLDGGAGGKPYQETQYF. For the CDR3, the DNA is TGTGCCAGCAGCTTAGATGGGGGAGCGGGGGGTAAACCGTACCAAGAGACCCAGTACTTC.

V gene TRBV9 combines with J gene TRBJ1-6; the D gene is possibly TRBD1 (5 bases). The germline V and J ends were trimmed by 0 bases and 9 bases, with 13 bases remaining between them. There are 15 residues in the CDR3. CDR1 SGDLS and CDR2 YYNGEE come from the germline V gene. The CDR3 nucleotides are TGTGCCAGCAGCGTAGCTGACAGCTTCGGTTCACCCCTCCACTTT. This sequence encodes CASSVADSFGSPLHF.

This chain joins TRBV6-6 and TRBJ1-4; D unresolved. This CDR3 comprises 15 residues. Trimming left V 1 base short and J 2 bases short, with 8 bases between. Germline V lookup: CDR1 MNHNY, CDR2 SVGAGI (reference sequence). The DNA for the CDR3 is TGTGCCAGCAGTTACTTGAGGGCTACTAATGAAAAACTGTTTTTT. It encodes CASSYLRATNEKLFF.

For this clonotype: With a much larger clone just one base away, this may be a read error. Here the CDR3 DNA reads TGTGCCAGCAGTTGCTTAGCGGGGGATTACAATGAGCAGTTCTTC. It translates to CASSCLAGDYNEQFF. The V call is TRBV6-5, the J call TRBJ2-1, with 9 nucleotides matching TRBD2. The CDR3 covers 15 residues. The J segment lost 4 bases and the V segment lost 4 bases, leaving 5 bases of the junction unmatched. Germline V gives CDR1 MNHEY, CDR2 SVGAGI.

This clonotype came up many times. This rearrangement joins TRBV7-2 to TRBJ2-1; a weak D match, TRBD1 (6 bases). The V and J ends lost 2 bases and 6 bases respectively, with 11 bases between them. This CDR3 region has 14 residues. CDR1 SGHTA and CDR2 FQGNSA come from the germline V gene. Written as DNA, the CDR3 is TGTGCCAGCAGCTTACAAGCAGGGGTCAATGAGCAGTTCTTC. It specifies CASSLQAGVNEQFF.

This clonotype was detected only a few times. The chain couples TRBV6-2 or TRBV6-3 to TRBJ2-1; unclear D gene. V lost 1 base and J 0 bases, leaving 10 bases between the germline ends. The CDR3 spans 16 residues. CDR1 is MNHEY and CDR2 is SVGEGT in the germline V gene. CDR3: CASSYYGRSSYNEQFF. For the CDR3, the DNA is TGTGCCAGCAGTTACTACGGACGGAGCTCCTACAATGAGCAGTTCTTC.

This clonotype was counted a few times. The chain employs TRBV20-1 and TRBJ1-2, with a weak D call TRBD1 (6 bases). CDR3 length: 14 residues. Trimming cost V 0 bases and J 4 bases, with 12 bases left between them. Per the germline V gene, CDR1 is DFQATT and CDR2 is SNEGSKA (reference sequence). This CDR3 is CSARDGRGSYGYTF. The CDR3 DNA sequence: TGCAGTGCTAGAGATGGCAGGGGAAGCTATGGCTACACCTTC.

This clonotype has only one observation. The rearrangement links TRBV6-2 or TRBV6-3 to TRBJ1-2, with 7 bases lining up with TRBD1. The CDR3 has 13 amino acids. Germline-derived CDR1 and CDR2 are MNHEY and SVGEGT. V was pared by 0 bases and J by 8 bases, with 3 bases of the junction left unmatched. The CDR3 DNA reads TGTGCCAGCAGTTACTCGCCAGGGGGAGGCTACACCTTC. It is translated as CASSYSPGGGYTF.

The genes are TRBV4-3 and TRBJ2-2; 9 bases are shared with TRBD1. This CDR3 comprises 14 residues. The V segment lost 6 bases and the J segment 3 bases; nucleotides outside the gene matches: 2. Germline V gene sequence: CDR1 LGHNA, CDR2 YSLEER. The CDR3 DNA reads as TGCGCCAGCAGGACAGGGGGGGACACCGGGGAGCTGTTTTTT. It is translated as CASRTGGDTGELFF.

The chain carries TRBV9 and TRBJ2-4, with 7 nucleotides matching TRBD1. The DNA end is a closer match to TRBJ2-7, so the J assignment may be wrong. In germline, CDR1 is SGDLS, CDR2 YYNGEE. The CDR3 is 15 residues long. In nucleotides, the CDR3 is TGTGCCAGCAGCCCGAGGGGACAGCTTACTTACGAGCAGTACTTC. Translated, it gives CASSPRGQLTYEQYF.

V is TRBV6-2 or TRBV6-3 and J is TRBJ2-3; D not resolved. V was shortened by 4 bases and J by 7 bases, with 9 bases between the two germline ends. Germline CDR1 and CDR2: MNHEY and SVGEGT. The CDR3 spans 12 residues. DNA for the CDR3: TGTGCCAGCAGTTCCGGTCCAAATACGCAGTATTTT. Translating gives CASSSGPNTQYF.

A few counts support this clonotype. The V gene is TRBV7-2, the J gene TRBJ2-7; 7 nucleotides match TRBD1. This CDR3 has 14 amino acids. The J segment lost 3 bases and the V segment lost 1 base, leaving 3 bases of the junction unmatched. Germline V gene sequence: CDR1 SGHTA, CDR2 FQGNSA. The CDR3 DNA reads as TGTGCCAGCAGCTTAGTGGCAGGGGGCTACGAGCAGTACTTC. Translating gives CASSLVAGGYEQYF.

J is TRBJ2-5 and V is TRBV4-3; tentatively, D is TRBD1 or TRBD2 (6 bases each). Trimming pared 3 bases from V and 5 bases from J, leaving 16 bases between. CDR3 size: 15 residues. The germline V gene has CDR1 LGHNA and CDR2 YSLEER. CDR3 DNA sequence: TGCGCCAGCAGCCACCGCCTAGGGGGGAGTGAGACCCAGTACTTC. Translating it yields CASSHRLGGSETQYF.

This clonotype was seen a handful of times. The chain employs TRBV28 and TRBJ1-5, with TRBD1 identical over 7 bases. The V gene's germline CDR1 is MDHEN and CDR2 SYDVKM. The CDR3 has 15 residues. The J segment lost 4 bases and the V segment lost 7 bases, leaving 10 bases of the junction unmatched. CDR3 nucleotides: TGTGCCAGCAAGACAGGGCGAGGAATAAATCAGCCCCAGCATTTT. Amino acids: CASKTGRGINQPQHF.

In regard to this clonotype: A read error may produce the germline difference seen at one junction end. The V and J genes are TRBV6-6 and TRBJ2-5; D unresolved. Germline assignment: CDR1 MNHNY and CDR2 SVGAGI (reference sequence). This CDR3 spans 12 amino acids. The CDR3 DNA sequence: TGTGCCAGCAACACCAGGTCGGAGACCCTGTACTTC. It translates to CASNTRSETLYF.